This T cell receptor beta chain was profiled in a study of cytomegalovirus exposure and HLA in healthy donors. The PCR contained 60 Vbeta and 13 Jbeta primers. Libraries were prepared by immunoSEQ multiplex PCR; TCRdb keeps only in-frame clonotypes and omits some of them. The table has 130,000 or so clones, about 78% seen once; the top ten hold 1% to 1.5%. Source material: PBMCs. The sequence was obtained from a man aged 50 to 59 in good health and CMV-seronegative.

The CDR3 is CASSQAWTSDPYNEQFF. The CDR3 coding sequence is TGCGCCAGCAGCCAAGCATGGACTAGCGACCCCTACAATGAGCAGTTCTTC. V is TRBV4-3 and J is TRBJ2-1; TRBD2 aligns across 9 bases. V gave up 1 base and J gave up 2 bases; unmatched junction bases: 6. In germline, CDR1 is LGHNA, CDR2 YSLEER. CDR3 length equals 17 residues.